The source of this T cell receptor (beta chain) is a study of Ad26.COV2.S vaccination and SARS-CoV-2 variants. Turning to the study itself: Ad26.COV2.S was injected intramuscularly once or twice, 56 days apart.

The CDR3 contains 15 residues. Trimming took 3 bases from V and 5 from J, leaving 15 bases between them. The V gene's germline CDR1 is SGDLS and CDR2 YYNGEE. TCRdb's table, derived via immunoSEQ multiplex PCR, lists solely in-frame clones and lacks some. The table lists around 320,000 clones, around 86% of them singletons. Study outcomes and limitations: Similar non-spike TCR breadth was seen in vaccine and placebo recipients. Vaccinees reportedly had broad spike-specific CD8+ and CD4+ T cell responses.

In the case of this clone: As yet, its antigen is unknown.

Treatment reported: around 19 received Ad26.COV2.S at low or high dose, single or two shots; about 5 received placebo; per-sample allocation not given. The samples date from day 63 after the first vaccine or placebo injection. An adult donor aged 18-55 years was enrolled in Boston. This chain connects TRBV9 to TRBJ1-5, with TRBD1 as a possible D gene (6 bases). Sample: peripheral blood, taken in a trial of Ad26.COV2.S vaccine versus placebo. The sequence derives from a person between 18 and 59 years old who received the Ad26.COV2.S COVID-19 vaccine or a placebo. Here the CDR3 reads CASSAVPGADQPQHF. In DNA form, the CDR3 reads TGTGCCAGCAGCGCCGTACCGGGGGCGGATCAGCCCCAGCATTTT.